This T cell receptor (beta chain) was captured by sequencing in a study of regulatory T cells in long-lasting Graves disease (dated by TCRdb to the early 2020s). About the investigation overall: Newly diagnosed Graves' disease patients had taken antithyroid drugs for less than 3 months. Persistent Graves' disease patients were compared with newly diagnosed Graves' disease patients by peripheral blood TCR sequencing and RNA sequencing. The study was conducted in China and was registered as a clinical trial. A total of 35 or so samples were covered by TCR sequencing, comprising around 13 persistent and about 20 newly diagnosed Graves' disease patients.

Overall study outcomes, separate from this receptor: Patients with persistent disease shared more public clonotypes (roughly 2,900) than newly diagnosed patients did (approximately 990). Only the TCR beta chain was sequenced and analyzed. Preferential use of TRBV28, TRBJ1-2 and TRBJ2-5 was observed in persistent disease, whereas TRBV20-1 and TRBJ2-1 were favored in newly diagnosed disease. The authors noted that the small sample size was a limitation that may lower accuracy. Peripheral blood alone was examined, since thyroid tissue, which constituted the primary lesion, could not be accessed. Compared with newly diagnosed patients, patients with persistent Graves' disease had lower TCR Shannon entropy and fewer highly expanded clones, which suggests clonal expansion.

The time point label for this specimen denotes: newly diagnosed GD, antithyroid drugs for less than 3 months. RNA was extracted from PBMCs in TRIzol for both TCR sequencing and RNA sequencing. The diagnosis of Graves' disease was made according to American Thyroid Association guidelines. Recruitment of patients was carried out at an endocrinology department in Xi'an, China. Each patient gave approximately 9.7 milliliters of peripheral blood, collected in an EDTA anticoagulant tube. Ficoll Paque Plus density gradient separation was used to isolate PBMCs, and no further T cell sorting was done. An Agilent 2100 Bioanalyzer and agarose gel were used to check RNA quality, and a NanoDrop 2000 was used to measure RNA concentration. Library generation was performed with multiplex PCR. The sample was run on an Illumina HiSeq 4000. To build TCR beta libraries, CDR3 regions were amplified by Arm-PCR using iRepertoire HTBI primers. Gel purification was performed on PCR products prior to sequencing. Processing in the source paper ran as follows. Gene usage analysis of CDR3 amino acid clonotypes used the 50 to 70 TRBV and about 13 TRBJ segments found across samples. COPE and FqMerger were used to merge filtered high-quality paired reads into contigs. BLAST was used to align contigs to IMGT TRBV, TRBD and TRBJ reference genes, and CDR3 was defined according to IMGT. Any clonotype with a frequency above 0.1% was classified as a highly expanded clone. Shannon entropy was used to measure repertoire diversity, and the Gini coefficient was used to measure V-J evenness. Clonotypes shared by more than one individual were considered public. The public reads were reanalyzed by TCRdb: fastp trimming at Q25, MiXCR alignment, in-frame beta chains only. One record per CDR3 amino acid sequence lists the most common genes and DNA. V and J calls and clone size were set by TCRdb, not the authors. This sample has 510,000 or so distinct CDR3 sequences in its table, and 12% of those were observed once. The leading ten clones occupy roughly 8.9% of the sample.

Based on the germline V gene, the CDR1 and CDR2 sequences are KGHSH and LQKENI. Deletion took 3 bases off V and 6 bases off J, with a span of 6 bases between the germline ends. The CDR3 sequence holds 12 residues, the cysteine and phenylalanine included. Only the CDR3 DNA stays, 36 bases, in frame from base 1. This clonotype came up many times. Its recognized antigen is unknown. No per-base quality is available; no much larger clone lies one base away. These data also formed part of another study, on T cells in Graves' hyperthyroidism and ophthalmopathy. The second study reports: A patient counted as having stable Graves' hyperthyroidism if no progression to ophthalmopathy occurred over 18 months of follow-up. Hyperthyroidism patients were newly diagnosed, with disease duration under 2 months, and aged 18 to 65 years. Exclusion was applied to patients with uncontrolled infections, other autoimmune diseases, pregnancy or lactation. Diagnoses were based on clinical symptoms, serum thyroxine and TRAb, thyroid ultrasound and orbital computed tomography. A first-round RT-PCR of the TCR CDR3 used the HTBI primer set with the Qiagen OneStep RT-PCR kit. Most expanded thyroid clonotypes (frequency above 0.001) were also detected in blood, a finding suggesting that blood repertoires may reflect thyroid immune responses. In cross-validation, a model built on a 13 V-J signature told ophthalmopathy apart from stable hyperthyroidism with just under 90% sensitivity and about 81% specificity, and in testing the same model reached 80%/75%. During validation, the model predicted progression to ophthalmopathy a median of about 6.3 months ahead of onset, with approximately 70% sensitivity and around 73% specificity. To identify distinguishing TCR V-J signatures, a discovery cohort of around 100 patients was used, comprising under 45 with Graves' ophthalmopathy and approximately 57 with stable Graves' hyperthyroidism. Prospective prediction of ophthalmopathy was tested in an independent validation cohort of fewer than 20 hyperthyroidism patients and some 17 patients who later progressed to ophthalmopathy. The roughly 94 discovery patients were randomly split 7:3 into training and test sets. In several Graves' hyperthyroidism patients, the study also compared T-cell repertoires from thyroid tissue with T-cell repertoires from blood. Once sampling was done, hyperthyroidism patients were given methimazole at a starting dose of 30 mg daily, whereas ophthalmopathy patients were given high-dose intravenous methylprednisolone. The libraries were constructed in a second round of multiplex PCR and then size-selected and purified. Libraries were sequenced paired-end with 100 bp reads on an Illumina HiSeq2000. SOAPnuke was used to process the raw data, removing reads that contained adapters or uncalled bases, had a mean Phred below 15, or lacked an exact match to the constant primer or identifier. High-quality paired reads were merged using COPE v1.2.5, and each unique nucleotide sequence was defined as a clonotype. Clonotypes were aligned to IMGT TRBV, TRBD and TRBJ reference segments using MiTCR v1.1. Only V-J combinations with frequency above 0.0001, covering 98% to 99.2% of repertoires, were analysed. The TCS score was defined as F50 (clonal expansion) divided by E x V (chaos), with BLOSUM62-based TCRdist calculated between CDR3 peptides within each V-J. Welch's t-statistics and random forest reduced just over 500 V-J features to 13, which were used in a naive Bayes classifier (R e1071). Sample size was not statistically predetermined, and blinding of investigators to group allocation was not performed. According to the paper, TCR Vbeta CDR3 sequencing was carried out on approximately 140 peripheral blood samples, which came from about 45 ophthalmopathy, some 73 hyperthyroidism and some 17 progressor patients.

Here the sequenced sample was peripheral blood mononuclear cells (PBMCs), taken at new diagnosis, from a patient treated with antithyroid drugs. The TCR originated in a woman in her 30s with Graves disease. Donor details come from another sample of the same person, matched by shared clones. The chain links TRBV18 with TRBJ2-1; TRBD2 might be the D gene, on 5 matching bases. The nucleotides read TGTGCCAGCTCACCGGCGGGCAATGAGCAGTTCTTC. This sequence encodes CASSPAGNEQFF.